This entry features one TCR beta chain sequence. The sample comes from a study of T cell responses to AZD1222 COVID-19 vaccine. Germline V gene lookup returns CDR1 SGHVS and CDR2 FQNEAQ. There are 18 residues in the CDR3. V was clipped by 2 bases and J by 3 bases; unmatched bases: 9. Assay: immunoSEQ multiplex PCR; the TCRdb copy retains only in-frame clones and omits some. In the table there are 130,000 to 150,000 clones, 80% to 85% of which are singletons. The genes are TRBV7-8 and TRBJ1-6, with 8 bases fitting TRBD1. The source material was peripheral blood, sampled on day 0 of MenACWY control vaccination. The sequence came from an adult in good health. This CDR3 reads CASSLSWAGGDYNSPLHF. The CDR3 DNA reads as TGTGCCAGCAGCTTAAGTTGGGCAGGGGGCGACTATAATTCACCCCTCCACTTT.